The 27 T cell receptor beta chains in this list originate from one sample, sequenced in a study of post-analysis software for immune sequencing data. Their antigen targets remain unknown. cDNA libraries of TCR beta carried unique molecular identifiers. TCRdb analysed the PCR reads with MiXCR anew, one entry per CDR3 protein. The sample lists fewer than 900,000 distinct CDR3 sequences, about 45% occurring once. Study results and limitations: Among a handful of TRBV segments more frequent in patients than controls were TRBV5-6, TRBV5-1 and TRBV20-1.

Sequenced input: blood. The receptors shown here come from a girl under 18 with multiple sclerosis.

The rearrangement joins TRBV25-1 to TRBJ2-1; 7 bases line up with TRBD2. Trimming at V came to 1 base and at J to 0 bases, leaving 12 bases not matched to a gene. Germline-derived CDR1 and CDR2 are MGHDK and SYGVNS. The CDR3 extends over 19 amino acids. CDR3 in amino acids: CASSEFGETSRSSYNEQFF. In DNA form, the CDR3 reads TGTGCCAGCAGTGAATTCGGAGAGACTAGCAGGAGCTCCTACAATGAGCAGTTCTTC. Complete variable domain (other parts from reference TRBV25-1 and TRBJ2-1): EADIYQTPRYLVIGTGKKITLECSQTMGHDKMYWYQQDPGMELHLIHYSYGVNSTEKGDLSSESTVSRIRTEHFPLTLESARPSHTSQYLCASSEFGETSRSSYNEQFFGPGTRLTVL.

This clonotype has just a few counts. The CDR3 nucleotides read TGTGCCATCAGTGAGGGGGGACTAGCGGGGATGAGCAACGAGCAGTACTTC. This sequence encodes CAISEGGLAGMSNEQYF. The chain links TRBV10-3 to TRBJ2-7; TRBD2 agrees at 13 bases. This CDR3 comprises 17 residues. V lost 2 bases to trimming and J lost 5 bases; unmatched junction nucleotides: 9. Germline V lookup: CDR1 ENHRY, CDR2 SYGVKD.

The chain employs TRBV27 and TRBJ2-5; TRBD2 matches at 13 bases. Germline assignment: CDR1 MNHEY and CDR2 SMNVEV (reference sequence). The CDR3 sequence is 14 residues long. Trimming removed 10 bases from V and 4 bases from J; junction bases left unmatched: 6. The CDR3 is CATRTSGSRETQYF. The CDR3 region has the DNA TGTGCCACCCGGACTAGCGGGAGTCGAGAGACCCAGTACTTC.

The CDR3 is CASSAHRGGYEQYF. In nucleotides, the CDR3 is TGTGCCAGCAGTGCCCACAGGGGGGGCTACGAGCAGTACTTC. The chain carries TRBV28 and TRBJ2-7, with D perhaps TRBD1 (8 bases). Germline CDR1 and CDR2: MDHEN and SYDVKM. The germline V and J ends were trimmed by 5 bases and 3 bases, with 14 bases remaining between them. The CDR3 extends over 14 amino acids. Combining the CDR3 with reference TRBV28 and TRBJ2-7 gives the whole variable domain DVKVTQSSRYLVKRTGEKVFLECVQDMDHENMFWYRQDPGLGLRLIYFSYDVKMKEKGDIPEGYSVSREKKERFSLILESASTNQTSMYLCASSAHRGGYEQYFGPGTRLTVT.

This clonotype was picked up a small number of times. The DNA for the CDR3 is TGTGCCATCAGCGGGCCAAGGCTACTAGCGGGATCAGATACGCAGTATTTT. Amino acid sequence: CAISGPRLLAGSDTQYF. This chain links TRBV10-3 with TRBJ2-3; 10 bases are a match to TRBD2. V dropped 6 bases and J dropped 4; count of bases not matched to a gene: 13. The germline V gene has CDR1 ENHRY and CDR2 SYGVKD. This CDR3 has 17 residues.

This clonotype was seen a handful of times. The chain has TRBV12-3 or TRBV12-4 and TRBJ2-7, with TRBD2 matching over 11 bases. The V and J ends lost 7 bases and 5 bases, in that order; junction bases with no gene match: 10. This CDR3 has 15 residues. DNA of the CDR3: TGTGCCAGCAATACTAGCGGGAGACGCAGGAACGAGCAGTACTTC. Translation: CASNTSGRRRNEQYF.

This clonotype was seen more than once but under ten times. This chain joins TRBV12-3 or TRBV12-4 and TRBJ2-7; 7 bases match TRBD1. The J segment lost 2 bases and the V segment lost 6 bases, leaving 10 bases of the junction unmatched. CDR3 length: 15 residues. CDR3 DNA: TGTGCCAGCAGCCGGCCGGGACAGAACCCCTACGAGCAGTACTTC. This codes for CASSRPGQNPYEQYF.

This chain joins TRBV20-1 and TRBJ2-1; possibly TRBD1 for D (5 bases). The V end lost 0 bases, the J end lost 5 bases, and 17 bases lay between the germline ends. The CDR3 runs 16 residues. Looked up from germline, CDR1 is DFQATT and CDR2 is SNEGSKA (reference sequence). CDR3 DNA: TGCAGTGCTAGAGACCCCGGACACCTAGGAAACAATGAGCAGTTCTTC. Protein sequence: CSARDPGHLGNNEQFF.

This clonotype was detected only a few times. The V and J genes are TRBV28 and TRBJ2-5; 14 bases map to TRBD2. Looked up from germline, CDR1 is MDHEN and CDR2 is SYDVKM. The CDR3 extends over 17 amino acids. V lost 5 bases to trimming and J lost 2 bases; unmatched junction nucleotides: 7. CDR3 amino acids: CASSPGLAGAFQETQYF. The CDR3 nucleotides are TGTGCCAGCAGTCCGGGACTAGCGGGAGCCTTTCAAGAGACCCAGTACTTC.

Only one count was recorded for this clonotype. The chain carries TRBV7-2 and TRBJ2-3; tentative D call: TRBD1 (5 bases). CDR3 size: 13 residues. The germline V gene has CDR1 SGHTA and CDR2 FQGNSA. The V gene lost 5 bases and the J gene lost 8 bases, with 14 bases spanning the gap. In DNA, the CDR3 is TGTGCCAGCAGCCGCAAATCTCAGGGTACGCAGTATTTT. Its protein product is CASSRKSQGTQYF.

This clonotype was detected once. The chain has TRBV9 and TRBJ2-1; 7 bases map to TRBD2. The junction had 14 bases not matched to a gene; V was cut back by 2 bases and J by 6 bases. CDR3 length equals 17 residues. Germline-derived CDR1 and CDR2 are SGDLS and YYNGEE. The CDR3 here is CASSVDWEAGVRNEQFF. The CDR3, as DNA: TGTGCCAGCAGCGTTGATTGGGAGGCGGGAGTTCGCAATGAGCAGTTCTTC.

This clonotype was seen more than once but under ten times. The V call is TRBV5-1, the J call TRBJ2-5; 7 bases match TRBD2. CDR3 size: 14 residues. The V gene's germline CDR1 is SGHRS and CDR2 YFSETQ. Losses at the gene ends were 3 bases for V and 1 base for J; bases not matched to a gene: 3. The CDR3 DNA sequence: TGCGCCAGCAGCTATGGACTAGTCCAAGAGACCCAGTACTTC. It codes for CASSYGLVQETQYF.

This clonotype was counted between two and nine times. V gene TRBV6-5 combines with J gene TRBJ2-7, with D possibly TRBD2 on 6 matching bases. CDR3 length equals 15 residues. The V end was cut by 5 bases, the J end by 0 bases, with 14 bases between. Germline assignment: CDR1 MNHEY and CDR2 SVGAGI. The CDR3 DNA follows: TGTGCCAGCAGTCGAGGCGGGATCGGCTCCTACGAGCAGTACTTC. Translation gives CASSRGGIGSYEQYF.

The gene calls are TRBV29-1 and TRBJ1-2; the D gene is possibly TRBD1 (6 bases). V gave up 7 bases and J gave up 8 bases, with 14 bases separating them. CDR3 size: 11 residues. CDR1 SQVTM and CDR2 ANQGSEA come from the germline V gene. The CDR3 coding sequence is TGCAGCGGGGATACAGGGTGGGGCTACACCTTC. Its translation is CSGDTGWGYTF.

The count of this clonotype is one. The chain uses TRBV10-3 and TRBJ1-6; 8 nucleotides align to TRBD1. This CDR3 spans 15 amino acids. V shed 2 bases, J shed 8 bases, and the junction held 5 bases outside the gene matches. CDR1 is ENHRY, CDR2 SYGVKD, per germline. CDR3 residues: CAISEGQGWDSPLHF. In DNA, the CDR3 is TGTGCCATCAGTGAGGGACAGGGTTGGGATTCACCCCTCCACTTT.

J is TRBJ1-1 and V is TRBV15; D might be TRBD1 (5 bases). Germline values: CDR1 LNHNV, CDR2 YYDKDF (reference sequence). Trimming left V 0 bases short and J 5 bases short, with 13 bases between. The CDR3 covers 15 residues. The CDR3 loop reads CATSREAGKNTEAFF. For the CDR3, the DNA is TGTGCCACCAGCAGAGAAGCAGGGAAAAATACTGAAGCTTTCTTT.

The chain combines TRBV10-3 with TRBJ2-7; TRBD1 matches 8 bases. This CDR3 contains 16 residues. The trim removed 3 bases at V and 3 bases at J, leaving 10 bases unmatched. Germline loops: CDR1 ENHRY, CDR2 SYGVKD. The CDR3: CAISDARDRPSYEQYF. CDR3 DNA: TGTGCCATCAGTGATGCGAGGGACAGGCCCAGCTACGAGCAGTACTTC.

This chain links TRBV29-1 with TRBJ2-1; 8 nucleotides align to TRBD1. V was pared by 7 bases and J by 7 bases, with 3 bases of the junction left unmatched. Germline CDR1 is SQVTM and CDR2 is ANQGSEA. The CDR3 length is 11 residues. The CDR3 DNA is TGCAGCGCCTGGACAGGGAATGAGCAGTTCTTC. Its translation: CSAWTGNEQFF.

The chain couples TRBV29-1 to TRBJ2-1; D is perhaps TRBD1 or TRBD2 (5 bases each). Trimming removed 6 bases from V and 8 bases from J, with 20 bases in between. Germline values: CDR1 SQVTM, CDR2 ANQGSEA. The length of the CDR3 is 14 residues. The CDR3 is CSVGVRGGRDEQFF. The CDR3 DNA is TGCAGCGTGGGGGTTCGTGGAGGCCGGGATGAGCAGTTCTTC.

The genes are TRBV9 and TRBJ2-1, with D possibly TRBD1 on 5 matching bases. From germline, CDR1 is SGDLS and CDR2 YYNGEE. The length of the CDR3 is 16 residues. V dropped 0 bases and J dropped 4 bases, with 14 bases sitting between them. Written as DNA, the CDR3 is TGTGCCAGCAGCGTAGAGGGGTGGGAAGGGTACAATGAGCAGTTCTTC. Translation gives CASSVEGWEGYNEQFF.

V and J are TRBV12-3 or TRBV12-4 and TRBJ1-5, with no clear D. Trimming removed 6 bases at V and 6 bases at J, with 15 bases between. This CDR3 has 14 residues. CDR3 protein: CASSPTALGQPQHF. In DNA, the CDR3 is TGTGCCAGCAGCCCGACTGCTTTGGGTCAGCCCCAGCATTTT.

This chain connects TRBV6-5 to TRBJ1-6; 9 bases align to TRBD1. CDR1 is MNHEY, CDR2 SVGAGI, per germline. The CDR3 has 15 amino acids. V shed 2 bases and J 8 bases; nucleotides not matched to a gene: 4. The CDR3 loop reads CASSYTGGVDSPLHF. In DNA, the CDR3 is TGTGCCAGCAGTTACACAGGGGGCGTAGATTCACCCCTCCACTTT.

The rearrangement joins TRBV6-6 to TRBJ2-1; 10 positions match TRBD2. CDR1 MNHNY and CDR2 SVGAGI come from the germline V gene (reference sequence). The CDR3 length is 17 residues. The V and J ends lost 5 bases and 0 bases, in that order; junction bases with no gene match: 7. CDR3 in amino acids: CASSPRLAGPSYNEQFF. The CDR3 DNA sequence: TGTGCCAGCAGTCCCCGACTAGCGGGCCCCTCCTACAATGAGCAGTTCTTC.

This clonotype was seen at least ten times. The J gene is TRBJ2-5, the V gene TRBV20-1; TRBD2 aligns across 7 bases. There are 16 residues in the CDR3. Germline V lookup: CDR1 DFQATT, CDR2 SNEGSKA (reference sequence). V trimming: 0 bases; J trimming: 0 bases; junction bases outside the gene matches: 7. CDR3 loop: CSARDLLGGNQETQYF. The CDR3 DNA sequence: TGCAGTGCTAGAGATCTCCTGGGGGGGAACCAAGAGACCCAGTACTTC.

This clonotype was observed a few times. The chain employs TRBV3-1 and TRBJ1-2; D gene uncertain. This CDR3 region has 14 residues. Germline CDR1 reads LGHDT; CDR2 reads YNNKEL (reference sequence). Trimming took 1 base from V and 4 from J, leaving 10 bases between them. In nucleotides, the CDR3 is TGTGCCAGCAGCCAAGGGCGGGGAAGCTATGGCTACACCTTC. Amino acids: CASSQGRGSYGYTF.

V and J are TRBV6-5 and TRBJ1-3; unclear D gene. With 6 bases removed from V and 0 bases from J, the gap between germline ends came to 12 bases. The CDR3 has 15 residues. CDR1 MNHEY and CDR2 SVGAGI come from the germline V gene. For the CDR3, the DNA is TGTGCCAGCAGCCGACGACCTGGCTCTGGAAACACCATATATTTT. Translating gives CASSRRPGSGNTIYF.

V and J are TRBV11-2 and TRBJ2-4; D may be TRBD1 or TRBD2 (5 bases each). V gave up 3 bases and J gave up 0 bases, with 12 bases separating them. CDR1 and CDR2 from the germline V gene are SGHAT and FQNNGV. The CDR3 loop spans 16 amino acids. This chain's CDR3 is CASSLGRVLAKNIQYF. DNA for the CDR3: TGTGCCAGCAGCTTGGGACGGGTCCTAGCCAAAAACATTCAGTACTTC.